This T cell receptor (beta chain) was profiled in a study of blood T cell repertoires in COVID-19. Across the study: Samples representing acute and convalescent COVID-19 were sourced from the United States, Italy and Spain.

Original processing methods: It was from reference gene primer amplification that nucleated cell counts were estimated. The repertoire was sequenced with immunoSEQ multiplex PCR; TCRdb's copy has only in-frame clones and lacks some. That table furnishes V, J and clone size, whereas the DNA furnished D and trimming. The table lists 250,000 to 350,000 clones, 85% of them singletons. Participants came from about 23 US areas, aged about 18 to 89 years. Recovery meant two consecutive negative NP/OP PCR tests, professional clearance, or resolved symptoms. The V end lost 2 bases, the J end lost 1 base, and 8 bases lay between the germline ends. This CDR3 is 14 amino acids long. Looked up from germline, CDR1 is ENHRY and CDR2 is SYGVKD.

The source is a woman in her forties or fifties who had recovered from COVID-19. The chain combines TRBV10-3 with TRBJ1-1, with unresolved D. Input material: PBMCs or T cells enriched from blood (not recorded which). The CDR3 nucleotides read TGTGCCATCAGTGAGAGAGGCTCGAACACTGAAGCTTTCTTT. Its protein is CAISERGSNTEAFF.